The 15 T cell receptor beta chains given below trace back to one sample, sequenced in a study of blood T cell repertoires in COVID-19. TCRdb keeps only in-frame clones here, not all; method: immunoSEQ multiplex PCR. The data contain over 200,000 clones, nearly 90% of them singletons. The source material was PBMCs or T cells enriched from blood (not recorded which). These receptors came from a man younger than 45 who had recovered from COVID-19.

This chain uses TRBV5-6 with TRBJ1-4; 7 nucleotides line up with TRBD1. This CDR3 comprises 15 residues. V was clipped by 0 bases and J by 4 bases; unmatched bases: 3. Germline V gene data show CDR1 as SGHDT and CDR2 as YYEEEE. The CDR3 bases are TGTGCCAGCAGCTTGGCGACAGGGTATAATGAAAAACTGTTTTTT. This gives the protein CASSLATGYNEKLFF.

V usage is TRBV7-8 and J usage is TRBJ1-5; D gene unclear. CDR3 length equals 16 residues. The germline CDR1 and CDR2 sequences are SGHVS and FQNEAQ. V was cut by 1 base and J by 7 bases, with 17 bases left in between. The CDR3 bases are TGTGCCAGCAGCTTAGAGGTATTGTCGGGGTCCCAGCCCCAGCATTTT. This translates into CASSLEVLSGSQPQHF.

This clone was found once. This chain uses TRBV19 with TRBJ1-4; TRBD1 is a possible D gene (6 bases). The germline V and J ends were trimmed by 7 bases and 0 bases, with 9 bases remaining between them. Germline assignment: CDR1 LNHDA and CDR2 SQIVND (reference sequence). The CDR3 is made up of 14 amino acids. DNA of the CDR3: TGTGCCAGTATGGGGGCTGCAACTAATGAAAAACTGTTTTTT. This sequence encodes CASMGAATNEKLFF.

This clone was detected once. The rearrangement links TRBV30 to TRBJ1-1; D possibly corresponds to TRBD1 (5 bases). The CDR3 spans 10 residues. Trimming removed 5 bases at V and 10 bases at J, with 11 bases between. CDR1 is GTSNPN and CDR2 is SVGIG in the germline V gene (reference sequence). The DNA of the CDR3 is TGTGCCTGGGGAGGCGGGGGAGCTTTCTTT. Encoded protein: CAWGGGGAFF.

The rearrangement uses TRBV6-5 and TRBJ1-5; D is perhaps TRBD1 (5 bases). V was cut by 4 bases and J by 4 bases, with 8 bases left in between. Germline V gene data show CDR1 as MNHEY and CDR2 as SVGAGI. The CDR3 is made up of 13 amino acids. CDR3 nucleotide sequence: TGTGCCAGCAGTTGGGCAGGGAATCAGCCCCAGCATTTT. This codes for CASSWAGNQPQHF.

J is TRBJ1-1 and V is TRBV18; weak D call: TRBD1 (6 bases). Trimming shortened V by 4 bases and J by 7 bases, and 10 bases separated the two germline ends. The CDR3 length is 12 residues. Germline assignment: CDR1 KGHSH and CDR2 LQKENI. CDR3 bases: TGTGCCAGCTCACTACAGGGTATTGAAGCTTTCTTT. It encodes CASSLQGIEAFF.

This chain uses TRBV10-2 with TRBJ2-7; TRBD1 agrees at 8 bases. This CDR3 spans 15 amino acids. V trimming: 1 base; J trimming: 2 bases; junction bases outside the gene matches: 4. Per germline, CDR1 WSHSY and CDR2 SAAADI. The CDR3: CASSELGQGTYEQYF. The CDR3 DNA follows: TGCGCCAGCAGTGAGTTAGGACAGGGAACCTACGAGCAGTACTTC.

The V call is TRBV7-8, the J call TRBJ2-7; perhaps TRBD1 as D (5 bases). CDR1 is SGHVS and CDR2 is FQNEAQ in the germline V gene. V lost 4 bases, J lost 3 bases, and 16 bases lay in between. This CDR3 is built from 15 residues. The CDR3 sequence is CASSSSPGRGYEQYF. The CDR3 DNA is TGTGCCAGCAGCTCAAGCCCAGGGCGCGGCTACGAGCAGTACTTC.

This clone was counted a single time. The rearrangement joins TRBV7-3 to TRBJ2-1, with 7 bases matching TRBD2. Germline CDR1 reads SGHTA; CDR2 reads FQGTGA. The CDR3 covers 15 residues. V trimming: 3 bases; J trimming: 5 bases; junction bases outside the gene matches: 7. CDR3 amino acids: CASSLGGTPNNEQFF. CDR3 nucleotides: TGTGCCAGCAGCTTGGGAGGGACGCCCAACAATGAGCAGTTCTTC. Based on the CDR3 plus reference TRBV7-3 and TRBJ2-1, the full variable domain is GAGVSQTPSNKVTEKGKYVELRCDPISGHTALYWYRQSLGQGPEFLIYFQGTGAADDSGLPNDRFFAVRPEGSVSTLKIQRTERGDSAVYLCASSLGGTPNNEQFFGPGTRLTVL.

This clone has only a few counts. The V call is TRBV19, the J call TRBJ2-1; a weak D match, TRBD1 (6 bases). Trimming cost V 1 base and J 13 bases, with 11 bases left between them. CDR1 and CDR2 from the germline V gene are LNHDA and SQIVND (reference sequence). The CDR3 is 12 amino acids. This CDR3 reads CASSIVQGPQFF. The CDR3 DNA follows: TGTGCCAGTAGTATAGTACAGGGCCCCCAGTTCTTC. Using reference TRBV19 and TRBJ2-1 for the parts outside the CDR3, the full variable domain is DGGITQSPKYLFRKEGQNVTLSCEQNLNHDAMYWYRQDPGQGLRLIYYSQIVNDFQKGDIAEGYSVSREKKESFPLTVTSAQKNPTAFYLCASSIVQGPQFFGPGTRLTVL.

The V call is TRBV11-2, the J call TRBJ2-7; no definite D call. V lost 0 bases to trimming and J lost 0 bases, with 6 bases between them. The CDR3 totals 14 residues. Per the germline V gene, CDR1 is SGHAT and CDR2 is FQNNGV. The CDR3 is CASSLDSGSYEQYF. In nucleotides, the CDR3 is TGTGCCAGCAGCTTAGACAGTGGCTCCTACGAGCAGTACTTC.

The chain uses TRBV4-3 and TRBJ2-1, with 9 bases aligning to TRBD1. With V trimmed by 0 bases and J by 7 bases, 13 bases remained unmatched. This CDR3 has 18 amino acids. Germline V gives CDR1 LGHNA, CDR2 YSLEER. This CDR3 reads CASSQDILGTGYRNEQFF. CDR3 in DNA: TGCGCCAGCAGCCAAGATATTTTGGGGACAGGGTATCGGAATGAGCAGTTCTTC.

The chain combines TRBV9 with TRBJ1-1, with TRBD1 matching 8 bases. The junction had 10 bases not matched to a gene; V was cut back by 4 bases and J by 11 bases. The CDR3 loop spans 13 amino acids. Germline V gene lookup returns CDR1 SGDLS and CDR2 YYNGEE. In nucleotides, the CDR3 is TGTGCCAGCAGCCCTAACCCAGGGGGCGCGGCTTTCTTT. Translated, it gives CASSPNPGGAAFF.

The chain employs TRBV25-1 and TRBJ1-1; D perhaps matches TRBD1 (6 bases). Germline lookup yields CDR1 MGHDK and CDR2 SYGVNS. This CDR3 has 15 amino acids. Trimming shortened V by 4 bases and J by 0 bases, and 12 bases separated the two germline ends. CDR3 protein: CASSARQAVNTEAFF. CDR3 nucleotide sequence: TGTGCCAGCAGTGCCCGACAGGCGGTGAACACTGAAGCTTTCTTT.

This clone has only a few counts. This chain uses TRBV10-3 with TRBJ1-4; the D gene is possibly TRBD1 (6 bases). CDR1 and CDR2 (germline): ENHRY, SYGVKD. The ends were cut back, 2 bases at V and 8 bases at J, with 15 bases in the middle. This CDR3 has 15 amino acids. DNA for the CDR3: TGTGCCATCAGTGAGACAGGGTTGGTAGAGGAAAAACTGTTTTTT. Protein product: CAISETGLVEEKLFF.